This T cell receptor (beta chain) was sequenced for a study of response to subunit inactivated influenza vaccine. Comments on this clonotype: The antigen is not known.

Overall study results and limits: Every seasonal influenza vaccination brings in few new T cells, the authors suggested.

The germline V and J ends were trimmed by 6 bases and 3 bases, with 18 bases remaining between them. The CDR3 has 15 amino acids. Germline assignment: CDR1 SGHVS and CDR2 FQNEAQ. TCRdb passed the RT-PCR reads through MiXCR, listing each CDR3 protein once. The data show under 200,000 distinct CDR3 sequences, about 10% seen once. This chain connects TRBV7-8 to TRBJ2-7; weak D call: TRBD1 (5 bases). The sequence was obtained from a man between 50 and 75 years old who received an inactivated influenza vaccine. The input for sequencing was CD8+ T cells sorted from PBMCs, taken around 2 years after vaccination. CDR3 coding DNA: TGTGCCAGCAGTCCCACGTGGGGCCCAGACTACGAGCAGTACTTC. Amino acid sequence: CASSPTWGPDYEQYF.